The 28 T cell receptor beta chains below all came from one sample that was sequenced in a study of early T cells in non-severe SARS-CoV-2 infection (dated by TCRdb to 2020 to 2023). Preparation of the library involved 5' RACE. Instrument used: NextSeq 500. Through fastp at Q25 and MiXCR, TCRdb rebuilt clones from the public reads, retaining in-frame beta chains. Each entry is one CDR3 protein sequence, shown with its most common DNA and genes. This sample comprises 30,000 to 40,000 distinct CDR3 sequences, roughly 5.9% of them detected only once. The top ten constitute less than 6.5% of the sample. Input material: whole blood. All receptors come from an adult who was a healthcare worker with PCR-confirmed SARS-CoV-2 infection or an uninfected control (not recorded which).

The sample holds many counts of this clonotype. The rearrangement joins TRBV5-1 to TRBJ2-6, with a possible D match to TRBD1 (5 bases). The CDR3 length is 19 residues. Germline assignment: CDR1 SGHRS and CDR2 YFSETQ. Trimming removed 0 bases at V and 1 base at J, with 17 bases between. Here the CDR3 reads CASSLEGRVTGSGANVLTF. The CDR3 bases are TGCGCCAGCAGCTTGGAAGGCAGGGTCACAGGTTCTGGGGCCAACGTCCTGACTTTC. Complete variable domain (other parts from reference TRBV5-1 and TRBJ2-6): KAGVTQTPRYLIKTRGQQVTLSCSPISGHRSVSWYQQTPGQGLQFLFEYFSETQRNKGNFPGRFSGRQFSNSRSEMNVSTLELGDSALYLCASSLEGRVTGSGANVLTFGAGSRLTVL.

The table lists this clonotype with many counts. V is TRBV12-3 or TRBV12-4 and J is TRBJ2-6, with 9 bases that match TRBD1. V gave up 0 bases and J gave up 0 bases; unmatched junction bases: 3. The CDR3 has 18 residues. The CDR3 here is CASSLATGGPSGANVLTF. The CDR3 DNA follows: TGTGCCAGCAGTTTAGCGACAGGGGGTCCCTCTGGGGCCAACGTCCTGACTTTC.

This clonotype showed up just a few times. The CDR3 sequence: CSAALGGPSTDTQYF. CDR3 sequence (DNA): TGCAGTGCCGCCCTGGGGGGCCCTAGCACAGATACGCAGTATTTT. V gene TRBV20-1 combines with J gene TRBJ2-3; D tentatively reads TRBD1 or TRBD2 (6 bases each). The V gene lost 6 bases and the J gene lost 0 bases, with 16 bases spanning the gap. The CDR3 consists of 15 residues. CDR1 and CDR2 from the germline V gene are DFQATT and SNEGSKA (reference sequence).

Many counts were recorded for this clonotype. The chain has TRBV6-4 and TRBJ1-3; D is ambiguous. Germline CDR1 is MRHNA and CDR2 is SNTAGT. Trimming stripped 5 bases from V and 0 bases from J, with 11 bases between. This CDR3 contains 15 residues. The chain's CDR3 is CASSPAVGSGNTIYF. CDR3 DNA: TGTGCCAGCAGTCCAGCAGTCGGCTCTGGAAACACCATATATTTT.

At least ten counts were recorded for this clonotype. The chain links TRBV11-2 to TRBJ2-7; 7 positions match TRBD2. The CDR3 spans 15 residues. V shed 4 bases and J 4 bases; nucleotides not matched to a gene: 10. CDR1 and CDR2 from the germline V gene are SGHAT and FQNNGV. CDR3 residues: CASSSMRRELYEQYF. CDR3 coding DNA: TGTGCCAGCAGCTCAATGCGGCGGGAGCTTTACGAGCAGTACTTC. The full variable domain, with the rest looked up from reference TRBV11-2 and TRBJ2-7, is EAGVAQSPRYKIIEKRQSVAFWCNPISGHATLYWYQQILGQGPKLLIQFQNNGVVDDSQLPKDRFSAERLKGVDSTLKIQPAKLEDSAVYLCASSSMRRELYEQYFGPGTRLTVT.

The sample holds many counts of this clonotype. The genes are TRBV20-1 and TRBJ2-1; 9 nucleotides align to TRBD2. The V gene end was trimmed by 5 bases and the J gene end by 0 bases; junction bases not matched to a gene: 5. CDR3 length equals 15 residues. CDR1 and CDR2 from the germline V gene are DFQATT and SNEGSKA (reference sequence). The CDR3 region has the DNA TGCAGTGCTTCTTTAGCGGGAGCCTCCTACAATGAGCAGTTCTTC. Translated: CSASLAGASYNEQFF.

The table lists this clonotype with many counts. V and J are TRBV30 and TRBJ2-3, with 7 bases that match TRBD1. This CDR3 is 15 amino acids long. The V and J ends lost 4 bases and 0 bases, in that order; junction bases with no gene match: 7. Germline V gene lookup returns CDR1 GTSNPN and CDR2 SVGIG (reference sequence). CDR3 residues: CAWTGQVASTDTQYF. CDR3 nucleotides: TGTGCCTGGACTGGACAGGTTGCTAGCACAGATACGCAGTATTTT.

The table lists this clonotype with many counts. V and J are TRBV11-2 and TRBJ1-5; D is undetermined. V lost 0 bases, J lost 5 bases, and 5 bases lay in between. The CDR3 spans 13 residues. Germline V gene sequence: CDR1 SGHAT, CDR2 FQNNGV. The CDR3 spells CASSLEPDQPQHF. Written as DNA, the CDR3 is TGTGCCAGCAGCTTAGAGCCGGATCAGCCCCAGCATTTT.

Ten or more counts support this clonotype. The V call is TRBV6-5, the J call TRBJ2-6; a possible D gene is TRBD2 (6 bases). CDR3 length: 18 amino acids. From germline, CDR1 is MNHEY and CDR2 SVGAGI. Trimming cost V 0 bases and J 3 bases, with 15 bases left between them. DNA of the CDR3: TGTGCCAGCAGTTACTCCTTTCTTAGGGGAGGTGGGGCCAACGTCCTGACTTTC. It codes for CASSYSFLRGGGANVLTF.

This clonotype has a count of ten or more. V gene TRBV5-6 combines with J gene TRBJ2-7; 9 nucleotides agree with TRBD2. The CDR3 extends over 14 amino acids. Germline V gene lookup returns CDR1 SGHDT and CDR2 YYEEEE. V lost 0 bases, J lost 5 bases, and 3 bases stayed unmatched. CDR3 amino acids: CASSLGLAEDEQYV. The CDR3 DNA reads TGTGCCAGCAGCTTGGGACTAGCGGAGGACGAGCAGTACGTC.

This clonotype was recorded at least ten times. This chain links TRBV6-6 with TRBJ1-6, with D tentatively TRBD1 (5 bases). This CDR3 contains 17 residues. Germline CDR1 and CDR2: MNHNY and SVGAGI (reference sequence). V lost 0 bases and J 1 base, leaving 10 bases between the germline ends. The CDR3 loop reads CASSYSEGRSYNSPLHF. The CDR3 DNA reads TGTGCCAGCAGTTACTCCGAGGGGAGGTCCTATAATTCACCCCTCCACTTT.

This clonotype was recorded at least ten times. The chain links TRBV14 to TRBJ2-2; D possibly matches TRBD1 or TRBD2 (5 bases each). Between the trimmed V and J ends, which lost 3 bases and 5 bases, there was a span of 13 bases. CDR1 SGHDN and CDR2 FVKESK come from the germline V gene. The CDR3 is made up of 15 amino acids. CDR3 sequence: CASSHLIRETGELFF. CDR3 bases: TGTGCCAGCAGCCATTTGATCAGGGAGACCGGGGAGCTGTTTTTT.

This clonotype was recorded many times. This chain connects TRBV5-1 to TRBJ2-5; D may be TRBD2 (6 bases). Per the germline V gene, CDR1 is SGHRS and CDR2 is YFSETQ. V was shortened by 4 bases and J by 1 base, with 14 bases between the two germline ends. CDR3 length: 15 amino acids. The CDR3 nucleotides read TGCGCCAGCAGCGGTTACGGGGAGGCCCAAGAGACCCAGTACTTC. Its protein product is CASSGYGEAQETQYF.

The table lists this clonotype with many counts. The chain joins TRBV7-9 to TRBJ1-4; 8 nucleotides match TRBD1. V gave up 5 bases and J gave up 6 bases; unmatched junction bases: 5. Germline V gene data show CDR1 as SEHNR and CDR2 as FQNEAQ (reference sequence). The CDR3 is 14 amino acids. CDR3 residues: CASSPLDRDEKLFF. In nucleotides, the CDR3 is TGTGCCAGCAGCCCCCTGGACAGGGATGAAAAACTGTTTTTT.

The chain has TRBV7-9 and TRBJ1-2, with 11 bases fitting TRBD1. The CDR3 runs 13 residues. In germline, CDR1 is SEHNR, CDR2 FQNEAQ (reference sequence). V shed 4 bases and J 9 bases; nucleotides not matched to a gene: 4. The CDR3: CASSSDRGHRYTF. In nucleotides, the CDR3 is TGTGCCAGCAGCTCGGACAGGGGGCATCGCTACACCTTC.

This clonotype was seen ten or more times. The V call is TRBV19, the J call TRBJ1-5, with 9 nucleotides matching TRBD1. The CDR3 covers 15 residues. V shed 10 bases, J shed 2 bases, and the junction held 9 bases outside the gene matches. Germline V gene lookup returns CDR1 LNHDA and CDR2 SQIVND (reference sequence). CDR3: CATKPDRGGNQPQHF. CDR3 in DNA: TGTGCCACCAAACCGGACAGGGGTGGCAATCAGCCCCAGCATTTT.

Many counts were recorded for this clonotype. The CDR3: CASSQDRLAGRLGTGELFF. The CDR3 DNA reads as TGTGCCAGCAGCCAAGATCGACTAGCGGGACGGTTAGGTACCGGGGAGCTGTTTTTT. The V and J genes are TRBV4-2 and TRBJ2-2, with 11 bases aligning to TRBD2. Germline CDR1 is LGHNA and CDR2 is YNFKEQ. After removal of 0 bases from V and 5 bases from J, the junction contained 11 bases not matched to a gene. The CDR3 length is 19 residues.

This clonotype was counted ten times or more. The gene calls are TRBV24-1 and TRBJ2-1; D is possibly TRBD2 (5 bases). Germline loops: CDR1 KGHDR, CDR2 SFDVKD. The CDR3 covers 13 residues. Trimming shortened V by 3 bases and J by 13 bases, and 15 bases separated the two germline ends. CDR3 sequence: CATSDLPGGRQFF. CDR3 DNA sequence: TGTGCCACCAGTGATCTGCCAGGAGGCCGACAGTTCTTC.

This clonotype was seen at least ten times. The gene calls are TRBV5-1 and TRBJ2-1; the D gene is possibly TRBD2 (5 bases). V was shortened by 2 bases and J by 8 bases, with 17 bases between the two germline ends. The CDR3 contains 15 residues. Germline V gene sequence: CDR1 SGHRS, CDR2 YFSETQ. The CDR3 is CASSFGAEALDEQFF. CDR3 coding DNA: TGCGCCAGCAGCTTTGGAGCGGAGGCACTTGATGAGCAGTTCTTC.

This clonotype was recorded at least ten times. The J gene is TRBJ1-1, the V gene TRBV20-1; TRBD1 might be the D (5 bases). Germline V gene data show CDR1 as DFQATT and CDR2 as SNEGSKA (reference sequence). The length of the CDR3 is 15 residues. The V and J ends lost 0 bases and 0 bases respectively, with 11 bases between them. CDR3 nucleotide sequence: TGCAGTGCTAGAGACTCAGGACACCTGAACACTGAAGCTTTCTTT. Its translation is CSARDSGHLNTEAFF.

This clonotype was counted between two and nine times. The CDR3 DNA reads TGTGCCAGCAGTTTGCCTGGGATGTACGAAGAGACCCAGTACTTC. Translation: CASSLPGMYEETQYF. The V and J genes are TRBV28 and TRBJ2-5; D gene ambiguous. In germline, CDR1 is MDHEN, CDR2 SYDVKM. The V end was cut by 3 bases, the J end by 3 bases, with 14 bases between. CDR3 length equals 15 residues.

This clonotype was observed a few times. The chain links TRBV7-2 to TRBJ1-6; D unresolved. CDR3 length: 16 amino acids. V was pared by 1 base and J by 9 bases, with 16 bases between. Germline assignment: CDR1 SGHTA and CDR2 FQGNSA. CDR3 coding DNA: TGTGCCAGCAGCTTAGTGGCGGTTACTCAAAGTTCACCCCTCCACTTT. This gives the protein CASSLVAVTQSSPLHF.

About this clonotype itself: A much larger clone is a single base away; this may be a read error. The V call is TRBV29-1, the J call TRBJ2-7, with 8 nucleotides matching TRBD1. CDR1 SQVTM and CDR2 ANQGSEA come from the germline V gene. The CDR3 is 12 amino acids. DNA for the CDR3: TGCAGCGGGGGGACAGGTATACCCGAGCATTACTTC. Translation gives CSGGTGIPEHYF.

The sample holds a few counts of this clonotype. The chain recombines TRBV30 with TRBJ1-2, with D maybe TRBD1 (6 bases). Deletions cut 4 bases from V and 0 bases from J, with 12 bases between. CDR1 GTSNPN and CDR2 SVGIG come from the germline V gene (reference sequence). This CDR3 spans 14 amino acids. The CDR3 DNA is TGTGCCTGGATCAGACAGGTGGCTAACTATGGCTACACCTTC. This sequence encodes CAWIRQVANYGYTF. Variable domain in full (rest from reference TRBV30 and TRBJ1-2): SQTIHQWPATLVQPVGSPLSLECTVEGTSNPNLYWYRQAAGRGLQLLFYSVGIGQISSEVPQNLSASRPQDRQFILSSKKLLLSDSGFYLCAWIRQVANYGYTFGSGTRLTVV.

This clonotype was observed a few times. This chain links TRBV11-3 with TRBJ2-2; no clear D. This CDR3 spans 15 amino acids. Per germline, CDR1 SGHNT and CDR2 YENEEA. V was trimmed by 3 bases and J by 1 base, leaving 9 bases between them. The CDR3 region has the DNA TGTGCCAGCAGCTTCGGGCCAGAGAACACCGGGGAGCTGTTTTTT. Amino acids: CASSFGPENTGELFF.

There are many counts of this clonotype. The chain carries TRBV5-1 and TRBJ2-7, with D possibly TRBD2 on 6 matching bases. Per germline, CDR1 SGHRS and CDR2 YFSETQ. The CDR3 spans 14 residues. With 0 bases removed from V and 4 bases from J, the gap between germline ends came to 11 bases. Here the CDR3 reads CASSLALATYEQYF. The DNA of the CDR3 is TGCGCCAGCAGCTTGGCACTAGCTACGTACGAGCAGTACTTC.

This clonotype was observed many times. The chain is built from TRBV4-1 and TRBJ2-1, with TRBD2 identical over 10 bases. Germline V gene lookup returns CDR1 MGHRA and CDR2 YSYEKL. There are 20 residues in the CDR3. The ends lost 2 bases at V and 0 bases at J; junction bases unmatched: 13. CDR3 sequence (DNA): TGCGCCAGCAGCCAACTTCTAGCGGGAGCTACCGTGAGCTCCTACAATGAGCAGTTCTTC. Translating gives CASSQLLAGATVSSYNEQFF.

The sample holds a few counts of this clonotype. The CDR3 reads CASSHPGQGAYEQYF. The DNA for the CDR3 is TGCGCCAGCAGCCACCCGGGACAGGGGGCCTACGAGCAGTACTTC. The V call is TRBV4-1, the J call TRBJ2-7; 11 nucleotides agree with TRBD1. The germline V gene has CDR1 MGHRA and CDR2 YSYEKL. This CDR3 has 15 amino acids. The trim removed 3 bases at V and 2 bases at J, leaving 3 bases unmatched.